The 5 T cell receptor beta chains below were found in one sample sequenced in a study of T cell changes during pregnancy in multiple sclerosis (dated by TCRdb to the late 2010s). Library prep was done by the immunoSEQ multiplex PCR assay. The clones in this table, taken by TCRdb from immuneACCESS, are in-frame only. Not every clone is retained; where verified, under half of the shortfall comes from an unresolved V gene, and the cause of the rest is unknown. The sample records 30,000 to 40,000 clones, about nine tenths of which are singletons. In total, the top ten clones hold about 5% of the sample. Here the sequenced sample was CD8+ T cells from peripheral blood mononuclear cells, taken in the first trimester of pregnancy. The receptors stem from a female donor with multiple sclerosis, enrolled in a pregnancy study.

This clone was observed once. The rearrangement joins TRBV7-3 to TRBJ1-2; D gene unclear. V was clipped by 4 bases and J by 4 bases, with 13 bases between them. Looked up from germline, CDR1 is SGHTA and CDR2 is FQGTGA. The CDR3 has 14 amino acids. The chain's CDR3 is CASSSGSNGYGYTF. As DNA, the CDR3 is TGTGCCAGCAGCTCCGGGTCTAATGGCTATGGCTACACCTTC.

The chain joins TRBV27 to TRBJ2-7; TRBD2 might be the D (5 bases). CDR1 MNHEY and CDR2 SMNVEV come from the germline V gene (reference sequence). V lost 2 bases, J lost 5 bases, and 13 bases lay in between. The CDR3 has 14 amino acids. As DNA, the CDR3 is TGTGCCAGCAGTTTACAGATACTAGATAACGAGCAGTACTTC. Amino acid sequence: CASSLQILDNEQYF.

The sample holds a few counts of this clone. The CDR3 region has the DNA TGCAGCGTTGAGGGGACTAGCGGAACCTACTACAATGAGCAGTTCTTC. Residues: CSVEGTSGTYYNEQFF. This rearrangement joins TRBV29-1 to TRBJ2-1; 11 bases are a match to TRBD2. V lost 3 bases, J lost 3 bases, and 7 bases stayed unmatched. This CDR3 has 16 residues. Germline CDR1 and CDR2: SQVTM and ANQGSEA.

The rearrangement uses TRBV6-5 and TRBJ2-3, with 7 bases matching TRBD2. CDR1 and CDR2 from the germline V gene are MNHEY and SVGAGI. This CDR3 has 15 residues. The trim removed 5 bases at V and 2 bases at J, leaving 7 bases unmatched. The chain's CDR3 is CASSPWGGITDTQYF. The CDR3 DNA reads TGTGCCAGCAGTCCCTGGGGGGGAATCACAGATACGCAGTATTTT.

The chain is built from TRBV7-9 and TRBJ1-1; maybe TRBD1 (6 bases). There are 15 residues in the CDR3. V lost 1 base to trimming and J lost 4 bases, with 13 bases between them. Germline V gives CDR1 SEHNR, CDR2 FQNEAQ (reference sequence). The CDR3 nucleotides read TGTGCCAGCAGCTTAGACATACAGGGCCTCACTGAAGCTTTCTTT. This encodes CASSLDIQGLTEAFF.